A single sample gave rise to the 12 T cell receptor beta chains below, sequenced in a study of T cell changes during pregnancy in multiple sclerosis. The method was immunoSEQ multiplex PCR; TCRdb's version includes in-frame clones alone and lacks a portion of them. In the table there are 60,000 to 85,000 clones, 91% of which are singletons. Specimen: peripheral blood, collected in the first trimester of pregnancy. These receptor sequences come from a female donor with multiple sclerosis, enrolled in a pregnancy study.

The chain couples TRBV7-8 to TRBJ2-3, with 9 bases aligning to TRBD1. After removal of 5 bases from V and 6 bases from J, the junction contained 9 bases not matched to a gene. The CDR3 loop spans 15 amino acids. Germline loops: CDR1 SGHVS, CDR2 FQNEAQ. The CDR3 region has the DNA TGTGCCAGCAGCCCGTGGGGGACAGGGCCGGATACGCAGTATTTT. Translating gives CASSPWGTGPDTQYF. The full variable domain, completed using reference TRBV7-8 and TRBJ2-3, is GAGVSQSPRYKVAKRGQDVALRCDPISGHVSLFWYQQALGQGPEFLTYFQNEAQLDKSGLPSDRFFAERPEGSVSTLKIQRTQQEDSAVYLCASSPWGTGPDTQYFGPGTRLTVL.

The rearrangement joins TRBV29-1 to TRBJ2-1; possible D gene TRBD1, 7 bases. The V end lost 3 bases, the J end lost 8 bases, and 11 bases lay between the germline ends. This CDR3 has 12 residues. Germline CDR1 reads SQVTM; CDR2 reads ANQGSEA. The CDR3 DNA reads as TGCAGCGTTGATCAGGGGGGCGATGAGCAGTTCTTC. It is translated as CSVDQGGDEQFF.

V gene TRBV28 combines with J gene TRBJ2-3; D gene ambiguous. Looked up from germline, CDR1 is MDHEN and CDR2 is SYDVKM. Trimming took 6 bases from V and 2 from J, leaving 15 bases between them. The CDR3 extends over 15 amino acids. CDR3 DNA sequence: TGTGCCAGCAGCCCTGCGAACGGTATCACAGATACGCAGTATTTT. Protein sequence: CASSPANGITDTQYF.

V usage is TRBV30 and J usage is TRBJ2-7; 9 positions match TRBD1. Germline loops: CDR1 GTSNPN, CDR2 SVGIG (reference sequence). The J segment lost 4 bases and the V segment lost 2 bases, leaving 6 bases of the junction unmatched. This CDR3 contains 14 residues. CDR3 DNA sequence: TGTGCCTGGAGTCAGGGACAGGGATCTTACGAGCAGTACTTC. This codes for CAWSQGQGSYEQYF.

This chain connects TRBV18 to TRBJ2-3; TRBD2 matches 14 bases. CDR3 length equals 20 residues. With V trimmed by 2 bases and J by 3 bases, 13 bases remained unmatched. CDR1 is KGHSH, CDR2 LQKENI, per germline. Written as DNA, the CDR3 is TGTGCCAGCTCACCAGGGACTAGCGGGAGAGCAACACTCGGGACAGATACGCAGTATTTT. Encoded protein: CASSPGTSGRATLGTDTQYF.

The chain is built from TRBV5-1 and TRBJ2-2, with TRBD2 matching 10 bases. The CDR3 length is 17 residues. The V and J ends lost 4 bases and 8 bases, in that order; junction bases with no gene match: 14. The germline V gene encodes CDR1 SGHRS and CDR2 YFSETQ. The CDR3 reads CASSLRLAGTTGGELFF. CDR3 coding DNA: TGCGCCAGCAGCCTAAGACTAGCGGGCACCACGGGTGGGGAGCTGTTTTTT. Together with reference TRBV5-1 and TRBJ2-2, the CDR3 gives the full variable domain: KAGVTQTPRYLIKTRGQQVTLSCSPISGHRSVSWYQQTPGQGLQFLFEYFSETQRNKGNFPGRFSGRQFSNSRSEMNVSTLELGDSALYLCASSLRLAGTTGGELFFGEGSRLTVL.

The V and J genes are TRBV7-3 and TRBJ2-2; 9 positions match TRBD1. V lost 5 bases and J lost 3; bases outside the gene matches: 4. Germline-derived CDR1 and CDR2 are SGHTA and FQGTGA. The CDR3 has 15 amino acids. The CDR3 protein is CASSPQGADTGELFF. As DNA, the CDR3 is TGTGCCAGCAGCCCACAGGGGGCGGACACCGGGGAGCTGTTTTTT.

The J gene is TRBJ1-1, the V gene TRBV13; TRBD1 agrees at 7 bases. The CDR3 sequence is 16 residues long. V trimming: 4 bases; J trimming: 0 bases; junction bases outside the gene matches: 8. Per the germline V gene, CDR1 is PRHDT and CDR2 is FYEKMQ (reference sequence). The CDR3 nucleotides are TGTGCCAGCAGCTCTCTCGTGACAGGGATGAACACTGAAGCTTTCTTT. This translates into CASSSLVTGMNTEAFF.

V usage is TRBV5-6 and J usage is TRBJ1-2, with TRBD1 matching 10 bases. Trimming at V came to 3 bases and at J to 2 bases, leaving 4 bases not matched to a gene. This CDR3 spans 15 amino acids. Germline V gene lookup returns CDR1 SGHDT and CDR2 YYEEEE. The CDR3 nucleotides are TGTGCCAGCAGCTGGGGGGGACAGGGGAACTATGGCTACACCTTC. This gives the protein CASSWGGQGNYGYTF. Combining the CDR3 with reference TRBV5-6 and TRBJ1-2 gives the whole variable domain DAGVTQSPTHLIKTRGQQVTLRCSPKSGHDTVSWYQQALGQGPQFIFQYYEEEERQRGNFPDRFSGHQFPNYSSELNVNALLLGDSALYLCASSWGGQGNYGYTFGSGTRLTVV.

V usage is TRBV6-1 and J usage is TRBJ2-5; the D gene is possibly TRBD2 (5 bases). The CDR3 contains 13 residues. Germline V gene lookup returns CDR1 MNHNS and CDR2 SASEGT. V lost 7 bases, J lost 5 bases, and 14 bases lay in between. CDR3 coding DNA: TGTGCCAGCATTTTCCCGGGAAGTGAGACCCAGTACTTC. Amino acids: CASIFPGSETQYF.

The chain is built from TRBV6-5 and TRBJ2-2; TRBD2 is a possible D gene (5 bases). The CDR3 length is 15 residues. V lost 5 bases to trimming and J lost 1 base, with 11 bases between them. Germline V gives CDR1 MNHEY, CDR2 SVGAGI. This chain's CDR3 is CASSPREGNTGELFF. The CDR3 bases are TGTGCCAGCAGTCCCCGAGAGGGGAACACCGGGGAGCTGTTTTTT.

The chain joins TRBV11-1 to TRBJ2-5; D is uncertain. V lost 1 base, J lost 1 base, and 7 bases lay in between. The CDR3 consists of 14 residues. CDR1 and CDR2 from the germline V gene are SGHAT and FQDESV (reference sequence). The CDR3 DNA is TGTGCCAGCAGCTTAGATCACTTCCAAGAGACCCAGTACTTC. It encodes CASSLDHFQETQYF.